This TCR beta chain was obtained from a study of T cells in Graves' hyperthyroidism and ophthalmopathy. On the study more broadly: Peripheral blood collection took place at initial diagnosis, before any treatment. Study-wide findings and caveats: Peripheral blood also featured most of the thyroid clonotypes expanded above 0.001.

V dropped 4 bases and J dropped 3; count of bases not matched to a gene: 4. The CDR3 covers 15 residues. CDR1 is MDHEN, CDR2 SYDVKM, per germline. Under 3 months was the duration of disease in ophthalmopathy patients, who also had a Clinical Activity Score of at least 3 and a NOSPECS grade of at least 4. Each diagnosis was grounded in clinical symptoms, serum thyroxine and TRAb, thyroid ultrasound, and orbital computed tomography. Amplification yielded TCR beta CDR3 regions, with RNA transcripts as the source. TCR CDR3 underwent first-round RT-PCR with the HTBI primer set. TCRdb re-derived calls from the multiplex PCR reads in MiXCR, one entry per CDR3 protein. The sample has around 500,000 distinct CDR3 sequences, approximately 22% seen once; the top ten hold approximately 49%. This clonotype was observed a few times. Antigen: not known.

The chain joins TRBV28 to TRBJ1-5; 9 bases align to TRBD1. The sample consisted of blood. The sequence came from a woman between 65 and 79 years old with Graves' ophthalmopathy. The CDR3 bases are TGTGCCAGCAGTTCACAGGGGGCCCCCAATCAGCCCCAGCATTTT. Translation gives CASSSQGAPNQPQHF.